This T cell receptor (beta chain) was recorded in a study of cytotoxic CD8 clonotypes in ibrutinib-treated CLL. The CDR3 sequence is 15 residues long. Germline assignment: CDR1 MNHEY and CDR2 SVGAGI. Germline trimming cut 0 bases from V and 4 bases from J; bases unmatched to any gene: 2. Profiled with immunoSEQ multiplex PCR; TCRdb holds only in-frame clones, not every one. The table lists under 200,000 clones, 84% of them singletons. This clone has just a few counts. The specimen comprised PBMCs, sampled after 24 months of ibrutinib treatment. This clonotype originated in a human donor with chronic lymphocytic leukemia. J is TRBJ2-2 and V is TRBV6-5; 7 bases are shared with TRBD2. The CDR3 protein is CASSYSGEGTGELFF. The CDR3, as DNA: TGTGCCAGCAGTTACTCGGGGGAGGGCACCGGGGAGCTGTTTTTT.